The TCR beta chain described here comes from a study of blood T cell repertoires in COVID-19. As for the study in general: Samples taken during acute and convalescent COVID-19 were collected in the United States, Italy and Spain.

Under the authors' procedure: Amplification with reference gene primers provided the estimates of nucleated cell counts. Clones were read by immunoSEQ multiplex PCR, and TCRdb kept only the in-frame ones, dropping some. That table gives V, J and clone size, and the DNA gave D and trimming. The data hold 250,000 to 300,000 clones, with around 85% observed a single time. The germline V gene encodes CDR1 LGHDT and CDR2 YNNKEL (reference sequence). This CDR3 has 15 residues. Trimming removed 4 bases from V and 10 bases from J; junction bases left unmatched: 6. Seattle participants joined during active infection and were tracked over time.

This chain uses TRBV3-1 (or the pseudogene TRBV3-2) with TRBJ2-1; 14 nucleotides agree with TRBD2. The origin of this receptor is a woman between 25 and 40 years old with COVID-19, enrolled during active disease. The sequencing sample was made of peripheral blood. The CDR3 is CASSPTSGGAGEQFF. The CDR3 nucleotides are TGTGCCAGCAGCCCGACTAGCGGGGGGGCGGGGGAGCAGTTCTTC.